The clone carrying this T cell receptor (beta chain) was recorded at least ten times. Its antigen is unknown. Ophthalmopathy cases met thresholds of Clinical Activity Score at least 3, NOSPECS grade at least 4 and duration under 3 months. Exclusions: uncontrolled infection, other autoimmune disease, pregnancy, lactation. The data were obtained in a study of T cells in Graves' hyperthyroidism and ophthalmopathy. Findings of the study overall: Classification by a 13 V-J model distinguished ophthalmopathy from stable hyperthyroidism. Most expanded thyroid clonotypes above 0.001 recurred in blood.

The investigators amplified TCR beta CDR3 regions from RNA transcripts. In the first-round RT-PCR of the TCR CDR3, the HTBI primer set was used. TCRdb called the multiplex PCR reads again in MiXCR, with one record for every CDR3 protein. This sample has under 350,000 distinct CDR3 sequences, with approximately 17% found just once. This CDR3 contains 17 residues. The V end lost 0 bases, the J end lost 0 bases, and 14 bases lay between the germline ends. CDR1 is MNHEY, CDR2 SMNVEV, per germline (reference sequence). V usage is TRBV27 and J usage is TRBJ1-1; D call uncertain. Sequenced input: blood. The receptor comes from a woman aged 55-70 years with Graves' ophthalmopathy. The CDR3 protein is CASSLSAGEVMNTEAFF. CDR3 DNA: TGTGCCAGCAGTTTATCGGCCGGGGAGGTAATGAACACTGAAGCTTTCTTT.